This T cell receptor beta chain came from a study of T cell repertoires in ileal Crohn's disease. Study information: Patients had a median roughly 8-year disease duration, and under 45% were active smokers.

Sample time point: neoterminal ileum biopsy at postoperative endoscopy, about 6 months after surgery. Adults with ileal or ileocolonic Crohn's disease and an indication for resection were eligible. The germline CDR1 and CDR2 sequences are SNHLY and FYNNEI. Trimming pared 9 bases from V and 4 bases from J, leaving 15 bases between. The CDR3 spans 13 residues. Sequencing was performed with immunoSEQ multiplex PCR; in TCRdb, only in-frame clones are kept and a portion is missing. The profile covers some 10,000 clones, with 60% to 85% appearing a single time and approximately 7% taken by the ten largest.

What was sequenced was ileal tissue. V and J are TRBV2 and TRBJ1-1; unclear D gene. This clonotype was obtained from an adult with Crohn's disease. CDR3 nucleotide sequence: TGTGCCAGTACACGAGGGTCTGGCACTGAAGCTTTCTTT. Its protein product is CASTRGSGTEAFF. Supplemented by reference TRBV2 and TRBJ1-1, the full variable domain reads EPEVTQTPSHQVTQMGQEVILRCVPISNHLYFYWYRQILGQKVEFLVSFYNNEISEKSEIFDDQFSVERPDGSNFTLKIRSTKLEDSAMYFCASTRGSGTEAFFGQGTRLTVV.